This T cell receptor (beta chain) was sequenced during a study of high-grade serous ovarian cancer treatment subgroups. Points from the study as a whole: Without spatial data, bulk sequencing limits insight into HGSC tumor diversity.

A note on this clone: Its antigen remains unknown.

The V end lost 2 bases, the J end lost 0 bases, and 11 bases lay between the germline ends. Germline values: CDR1 SEHNR, CDR2 FQNEAQ (reference sequence). The CDR3 loop spans 15 amino acids. The tumor samples were collected prior to definitive surgery or chemotherapy. Produced via immunoSEQ multiplex PCR; TCRdb's table is partial and in-frame only. The sample yields more than 7,500 clones, around nine tenths seen once. The V gene is TRBV7-9, the J gene TRBJ2-7; D tentatively fits TRBD1 or TRBD2 (5 bases each). Sequencing input: tumor tissue. The sequence was collected from a human donor with high-grade serous ovarian cancer. The CDR3 DNA is TGTGCCAGCAGCTTATTGCCAGGGAGCTCCTACGAGCAGTACTTC. It codes for CASSLLPGSSYEQYF.